The 18 T cell receptor beta chains in this list originate from one sample, sequenced in a study of blood T cell repertoires in COVID-19. Sequencing was performed with immunoSEQ multiplex PCR; in TCRdb, only in-frame clones are kept and a portion is missing. This sample carries around 140,000 clones, around nine tenths of them seen once, and the ten largest clones take less than 20%. Sequencing was done on a sample of peripheral blood. The receptors were sampled from a man over 45 with active or convalescent COVID-19.

The gene calls are TRBV11-2 and TRBJ2-1, with D unclear. CDR1 and CDR2 (germline): SGHAT, FQNNGV. Trimming removed 0 bases at V and 0 bases at J, with 6 bases between. The CDR3 loop spans 15 amino acids. The CDR3 region is CASSLERNSYNEQFF. As DNA, the CDR3 is TGTGCCAGCAGCTTAGAGAGAAACTCCTACAATGAGCAGTTCTTC.

The gene calls are TRBV2 and TRBJ1-6, with D perhaps TRBD1 (5 bases). With 1 base removed from V and 8 bases from J, the gap between germline ends came to 9 bases. Germline CDR1 is SNHLY and CDR2 is FYNNEI. The length of the CDR3 is 14 residues. The CDR3 bases are TGTGCCAGCAGTGAAGGCAGGGCTCATTCACCCCTCCACTTT. Amino acids: CASSEGRAHSPLHF. Looking up the rest from reference TRBV2 and TRBJ1-6 gives the full variable domain: EPEVTQTPSHQVTQMGQEVILRCVPISNHLYFYWYRQILGQKVEFLVSFYNNEISEKSEIFDDQFSVERPDGSNFTLKIRSTKLEDSAMYFCASSEGRAHSPLHFGNGTRLTVT.

This clone was observed a single time. This chain links TRBV27 with TRBJ1-2; D perhaps matches TRBD1 (5 bases). This CDR3 has 14 residues. Trimming stripped 8 bases from V and 4 bases from J, with 17 bases between. Germline V gene lookup returns CDR1 MNHEY and CDR2 SMNVEV (reference sequence). CDR3 sequence (DNA): TGTGCCAGCCGATTGAACAGGTCAGGCTATGGCTACACCTTC. As protein: CASRLNRSGYGYTF.

This rearrangement joins TRBV6-2 or TRBV6-3 to TRBJ2-3, with 9 bases matching TRBD2. Trimming cost V 2 bases and J 7 bases; bases outside gene matches: 7. The CDR3 contains 15 residues. CDR1 and CDR2 (germline): MNHEY, SVGEGT. CDR3 sequence reads: CASSYPGTSLYTQYF. The CDR3, as DNA: TGTGCCAGCAGTTACCCCGGGACTAGCTTGTATACGCAGTATTTT.

This rearrangement joins TRBV6-5 to TRBJ2-7, with a tentative D call TRBD1 (5 bases). The CDR3 runs to 12 residues. The V end was cut by 9 bases, the J end by 3 bases, with 12 bases between. Per the germline V gene, CDR1 is MNHEY and CDR2 is SVGAGI. CDR3 DNA: TGTGCCAGTACCCCCCAGGGCTACGAGCAGTACTTC. The encoded protein is CASTPQGYEQYF.

The chain has TRBV5-1 and TRBJ2-6; no firm D call. The CDR3 has 18 residues. CDR1 and CDR2 (germline): SGHRS, YFSETQ. Trimming left V 0 bases short and J 3 bases short, with 16 bases between. DNA for the CDR3: TGCGCCAGCAGCTTGGTTACGGGTGGCTTAGTTGGGGCCAACGTCCTGACTTTC. Translating it yields CASSLVTGGLVGANVLTF.

J is TRBJ2-7 and V is TRBV28; 8 bases fit TRBD1. CDR1 and CDR2 (germline): MDHEN, SYDVKM. The CDR3 sequence is 14 residues long. Trimming removed 7 bases from V and 2 bases from J; junction bases left unmatched: 7. For the CDR3, the DNA is TGTGCCAGCAAACTTCCGGGACAGGCCTACGAGCAGTACTTC. Translation: CASKLPGQAYEQYF.

This rearrangement joins TRBV30 to TRBJ1-5; 7 positions agree with TRBD1. After removal of 4 bases from V and 2 bases from J, the junction contained 2 bases not matched to a gene. The CDR3 extends over 13 amino acids. Germline-derived CDR1 and CDR2 are GTSNPN and SVGIG (reference sequence). The CDR3 spells CAWTTGGNQPQHF. CDR3 bases: TGTGCCTGGACCACAGGGGGCAATCAGCCCCAGCATTTT.

The CDR3 DNA reads as TGTGCCAGCAGCCTCGGGACAGCCGCTAACTATGGCTACACCTTC. Translating it yields CASSLGTAANYGYTF. This chain uses TRBV7-9 with TRBJ1-2; the match to TRBD1 covers 7 bases. Germline V lookup: CDR1 SEHNR, CDR2 FQNEAQ (reference sequence). The CDR3 has 15 amino acids. Trimming at V came to 5 bases and at J to 0 bases, leaving 6 bases not matched to a gene. The full variable domain, in which reference TRBV7-9 and TRBJ1-2 provide the parts outside the CDR3, is DTGVSQNPRHKITKRGQNVTFRCDPISEHNRLYWYRQTLGQGPEFLTYFQNEAQLEKSRLLSDRFSAERPKGSFSTLEIQRTEQGDSAMYLCASSLGTAANYGYTFGSGTRLTVV.

J is TRBJ1-1 and V is TRBV10-1; weak D call: TRBD1 (5 bases). Germline assignment: CDR1 WNHNN and CDR2 SYGVQD (reference sequence). This CDR3 comprises 12 residues. V was trimmed by 3 bases and J by 4 bases, leaving 6 bases between them. CDR3 protein: CASSDGGTEAFF. CDR3 nucleotides: TGCGCCAGCAGTGACGGGGGCACTGAAGCTTTCTTT.

This clone has only a few counts. The CDR3 is CSVSEYNEQFF. CDR3 sequence (DNA): TGCAGTGTGTCAGAATACAATGAGCAGTTCTTC. The chain has TRBV20-1 and TRBJ2-1; unclear D gene. CDR1 and CDR2 (germline): DFQATT, SNEGSKA (reference sequence). Trimming cost V 7 bases and J 4 bases, with 8 bases left between them. The CDR3 runs to 11 residues.

This clone was found a few times. The V gene is TRBV28, the J gene TRBJ1-5, with a tentative D call TRBD1 (6 bases). The CDR3 runs 15 residues. Trimming stripped 5 bases from V and 3 bases from J, with 14 bases between. Germline-derived CDR1 and CDR2 are MDHEN and SYDVKM. The DNA for the CDR3 is TGTGCCAGCAGTCCCTTGGACAGAAACAATCAGCCCCAGCATTTT. Its protein product is CASSPLDRNNQPQHF.

The rearrangement links TRBV6-6 to TRBJ1-4, with 9 positions matching TRBD1. The CDR3 is 13 residues long. With V trimmed by 7 bases and J by 7 bases, 4 bases remained unmatched. Germline V lookup: CDR1 MNHNY, CDR2 SVGAGI (reference sequence). CDR3 bases: TGTGCCAGCAACAGGGGGCGCTCTGAAAAACTGTTTTTT. Encoded protein: CASNRGRSEKLFF.

The V gene is TRBV6-5, the J gene TRBJ1-1, with 10 nucleotides matching TRBD1. Germline V gene data show CDR1 as MNHEY and CDR2 as SVGAGI. CDR3 length: 14 amino acids. V was pared by 5 bases and J by 7 bases, with 7 bases of the junction left unmatched. CDR3 bases: TGTGCCAGCAGTCGGGACAGGGGATACGATGAAGCTTTCTTT. This codes for CASSRDRGYDEAFF.

The V call is TRBV11-3, the J call TRBJ2-1; perhaps TRBD2 as D (6 bases). CDR1 and CDR2 from the germline V gene are SGHNT and YENEEA. This CDR3 contains 16 residues. The V end was cut by 2 bases, the J end by 5 bases, with 16 bases between. CDR3 residues: CASSLFGSAEDNEQFF. The CDR3 DNA sequence: TGTGCCAGCAGCTTATTCGGGAGTGCGGAAGACAATGAGCAGTTCTTC.

CDR3 sequence reads: CASAREPPETQYF. The CDR3 DNA sequence: TGTGCCAGCGCCAGGGAACCCCCAGAGACCCAGTACTTC. The V and J genes are TRBV2 and TRBJ2-5; tentatively, D is TRBD1 (5 bases). Germline V lookup: CDR1 SNHLY, CDR2 FYNNEI. Deletions cut 8 bases from V and 4 bases from J, with 14 bases between. The CDR3 runs 13 residues.

The V gene is TRBV12-3 or TRBV12-4, the J gene TRBJ1-1; 7 bases fit TRBD1. CDR3 length: 13 residues. The V and J ends lost 10 bases and 0 bases, in that order; junction bases with no gene match: 5. CDR3 sequence: CATSDRVNTEAFF. The CDR3 DNA reads TGTGCCACATCTGACAGGGTGAACACTGAAGCTTTCTTT.

The chain employs TRBV5-1 and TRBJ1-3, with 7 nucleotides matching TRBD1. Germline CDR1 reads SGHRS; CDR2 reads YFSETQ. This CDR3 has 17 amino acids. V was pared by 1 base and J by 0 bases, with 7 bases of the junction left unmatched. CDR3 protein: CASSLTGALGSGNTIYF. The CDR3 nucleotides are TGCGCCAGCAGCTTGACAGGGGCATTGGGCTCTGGAAACACCATATATTTT.